This entry concerns a single T cell receptor (beta chain). Its antigen is as yet unknown. Primers included in the PCR were 60 Vbeta and 13 Jbeta primers. The data were produced by immunoSEQ multiplex PCR, yet TCRdb's version contains in-frame clones alone and is incomplete. The sample gives roughly 130,000 clones, approximately 80% of which show up once; 8.8% is in the top ten. This sample is part of a study of cytomegalovirus exposure and HLA in healthy donors. At the level of the study: For the approximately 430 genotyped donors, 80% to 90% fell within the Caucasian-associated ancestry cluster.

Sampled while nominally healthy, donors likely had unrecorded immune exposures. General observations from the study: Accounts indicate the classifier identified cytomegalovirus status with strong specificity and sensitivity. The study put 150 or so TCR beta chains on its list as cytomegalovirus-associated.

The source material was PBMCs. This sequence originates from a woman in her fifties or sixties in good health and CMV-seropositive.

The CDR3 nucleotides read TGCGCCAGCAGCTTCAATAGCGGAGTCTCCTACGAGCAGTACTTC. It encodes CASSFNSGVSYEQYF. This sequence joins TRBV5-1 and TRBJ2-7, with D possibly matching TRBD2 (6 bases). Germline-derived CDR1 and CDR2 are SGHRS and YFSETQ. The CDR3 is 15 amino acids. V dropped 2 bases and J dropped 0 bases, with 12 bases sitting between them.